The clone carrying this T cell receptor beta chain was picked up many times. TCRdb re-analysed the 5' RACE reads in MiXCR, keeping a single row per CDR3 protein. The data contain some 250,000 distinct CDR3 sequences, 3.6% of them seen just once; the ten biggest clones take up approximately 18%. The data derive from a study of T cells after yellow fever vaccination. The TCR was taken from a man between 18 and 35 years old who received the YFV17D yellow fever vaccine. Sequenced here: PBMCs, sampled 15 days after the yellow fever booster vaccination.

The CDR3 DNA sequence: TGTGCCAGCAGTGAAGCCCCGATTCGGGAGCAGTACGTC. Encoded protein: CASSEAPIREQYV. V usage is TRBV6-1 and J usage is TRBJ2-7; D gene ambiguous. This CDR3 region has 13 residues. The germline gives CDR1 MNHNS, CDR2 SASEGT. Trimming cost V 0 bases and J 7 bases, with 10 bases left between them.